Listed below are T cell receptor beta chains from one sample, sequenced in a study of vaccination and CD4 T cells after COVID-19. Their specific antigens are unknown. TCRdb reprocessed the PCR reads via MiXCR and lists one record per CDR3 protein. The data contain roughly 14,000 distinct CDR3 sequences, approximately 35% of them singletons. Sequencing was performed on cultured CD4+ T cells from blood. The receptors derive from a human donor with COVID-19. Both conserved end residues are part of each CDR3. D genes are given only for firm matches. Clone size is shown for a subset of rows, as once, few, many or a class of expanded clone.

D	V	J	size	CDR3	DNA
TRBD1	TRBV28	TRBJ1-6	.	CASGTGNSPLHF	TGTGCCAGCGGGACAGGTAATTCACCCCTCCACTTT
.	TRBV27	TRBJ1-6	few	CASSKQGFYSPLHF	TGTGCCAGCAGTAAGCAGGGCTTCTATTCACCCCTCCACTTT
.	TRBV6-2/TRBV6-3	TRBJ2-7	few	CASSYPLAPGNF	TGTGCCAGCAGTTATCCTTTGGCTCCCGGGAACTTC
TRBD1	TRBV9	TRBJ1-6	.	CASNEGGFRNSPLHF	TGTGCCAGCAATGAAGGGGGCTTCAGGAATTCACCCCTCCACTTT
.	TRBV21-1	TRBJ2-7	.	CASSNESGGLCEQYF	TGTGCCAGCAGCAATGAGTCAGGGGGCCTTTGCGAGCAGTACTTC
.	TRBV10-2	TRBJ2-5	.	CASSRAKETQYF	TGCGCCAGCAGTCGGGCGAAAGAGACCCAGTACTTC
.	TRBV11-2	TRBJ2-2	few	CASSYPGAGELFF	TGTGCCAGCAGCTACCCAGGGGCCGGGGAGCTGTTTTTT
.	TRBV20-1	TRBJ2-2	few	CSARDLGGRTGELFF	TGCAGTGCTAGAGATCTCGGGGGGCGCACCGGGGAGCTGTTTTTT
.	TRBV11-2	TRBJ2-5	.	CASSLQETQYF	TGTGCCAGCAGCCTTCAAGAGACCCAGTACTTC
.	TRBV6-5	TRBJ1-2	.	CASSYWQGDGYTF	TGTGCCAGCAGTTACTGGCAGGGCGATGGCTACACCTTC
.	TRBV11-3	TRBJ2-1	.	CASSFGSNWGNEQFF	TGTGCCAGCAGCTTTGGTTCGAACTGGGGCAATGAGCAGTTCTTC
TRBD2	TRBV19	TRBJ2-1	.	CASKSGGLGPNEQFF	TGTGCCAGTAAATCTGGGGGACTAGGCCCCAATGAGCAGTTCTTC
.	TRBV4-3	TRBJ1-2	once	CASSQEYGSLRYGYTF	TGCGCCAGCAGCCAAGAATACGGATCCCTAAGGTATGGCTACACCTTC
.	TRBV20-1	TRBJ2-5	.	CSAAATTGPEETQYF	TGCAGTGCGGCAGCTACGACAGGTCCCGAAGAGACCCAGTACTTC
.	TRBV18	TRBJ2-7	.	CASSQGTTGYEQYF	TGTGCCAGCTCACAAGGGACAACCGGCTACGAGCAGTACTTC
.	TRBV6-1	TRBJ2-2	few	CASNILGGTGELFF	TGTGCCAGCAACATACTAGGGGGGACCGGGGAGCTGTTTTTT
TRBD1	TRBV11-2	TRBJ2-5	.	CASSQQGAGSETQYF	TGTGCCAGCAGCCAGCAGGGGGCGGGATCGGAGACCCAGTACTTC
.	TRBV7-2	TRBJ2-2	.	CASSPTTVSTGELFF	TGTGCCAGCAGCCCAACGACAGTGAGCACCGGGGAGCTGTTTTTT
.	TRBV20-1	TRBJ2-3	.	CSVEGPADTQYF	TGCAGCGTGGAGGGGCCCGCCGATACGCAGTATTTT
TRBD1	TRBV6-5	TRBJ1-2	.	CASSSQGVSGYTF	TGTGCCAGCAGTTCTCAGGGGGTGTCTGGCTACACCTTC
.	TRBV30	TRBJ1-1	.	CAWSYHSTEAFF	TGTGCCTGGAGTTACCACAGCACTGAAGCTTTCTTT
TRBD1	TRBV5-1	TRBJ1-4	.	CASTQGQATNEKLFF	TGCGCCAGCACCCAGGGACAGGCAACTAATGAAAAACTGTTTTTT
TRBD2	TRBV7-2	TRBJ2-3	.	CASSRKTSGGASTDTQYF	TGTGCCAGCAGCCGCAAGACTAGCGGGGGGGCTAGCACAGATACGCAGTATTTT
.	TRBV6-5	TRBJ1-5	.	CASSYSRGQGYSNQPQHF	TGTGCCAGCAGTTACTCGAGAGGACAAGGGTATAGCAATCAGCCCCAGCATTTT
TRBD1	TRBV6-2/TRBV6-3	TRBJ2-7	.	CASSSLPPGQGGEQYF	TGTGCCAGCAGTTCCCTACCACCGGGACAGGGAGGCGAGCAGTACTTC
.	TRBV7-2	TRBJ1-1	.	CASSFPRGETEAFF	TGTGCCAGCAGTTTCCCGAGGGGGGAAACTGAAGCTTTCTTT
.	TRBV7-3	TRBJ2-2	.	CASRRDHDLTGELFF	TGTGCCAGCAGACGGGACCACGACCTCACCGGGGAGCTGTTTTTT
TRBD2	TRBV20-1	TRBJ2-3	few	CSASSGGAKDTQYF	TGCAGTGCCAGTAGCGGGGGGGCCAAAGATACGCAGTATTTT
.	TRBV21-1	TRBJ1-1	.	CASTTSGQGLNTEAFF	TGTGCCAGCACAACCTCGGGACAGGGGCTGAACACTGAAGCTTTCTTT
.	TRBV24-1	TRBJ1-4	.	CATSDPGATNEKLFF	TGTGCCACCAGTGACCCAGGGGCAACTAATGAAAAACTGTTTTTT
.	TRBV5-4	TRBJ1-1	few	CASSPQTPSSTEAFF	TGTGCCAGCAGCCCTCAGACCCCGAGCTCCACTGAAGCTTTCTTT